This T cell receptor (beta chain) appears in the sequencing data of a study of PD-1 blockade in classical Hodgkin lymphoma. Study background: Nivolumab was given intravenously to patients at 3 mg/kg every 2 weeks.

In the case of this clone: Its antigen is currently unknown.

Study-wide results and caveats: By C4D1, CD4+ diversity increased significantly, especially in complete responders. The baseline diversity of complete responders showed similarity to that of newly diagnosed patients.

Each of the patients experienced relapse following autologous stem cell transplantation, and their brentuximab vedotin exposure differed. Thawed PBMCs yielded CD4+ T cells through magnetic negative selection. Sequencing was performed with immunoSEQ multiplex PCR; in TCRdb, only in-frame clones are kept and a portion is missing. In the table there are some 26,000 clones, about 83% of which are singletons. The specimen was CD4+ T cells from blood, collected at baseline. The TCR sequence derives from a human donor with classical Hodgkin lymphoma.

CDR3 DNA: TGTGCCAGCAGCGGGGTGGACTACGAGCAGTACTTC. Protein product: CASSGVDYEQYF. The chain uses TRBV5-6 and TRBJ2-7; D remains unclear. Trimming left V 4 bases short and J 3 bases short, with 8 bases between. In germline, CDR1 is SGHDT, CDR2 YYEEEE. The CDR3 runs to 12 residues.